Sequencing of this T cell receptor beta chain was carried out in a study of shared clonotypes between healthy human individuals (TCRdb year 2020). Study-level background: A couple of women and a few men aged 18 to 49 years were included in the cohort. To increase sequencing depth and limit assay-specific biases, different laboratories used diverse techniques to prepare libraries and sequence TCR repertoires. The study deeply sequenced blood TCR repertoires of several healthy adults to estimate repertoire size and the extent of clonotype sharing between individuals. Per donor, leukapheresis produced somewhere between about 0.85 and 9.5 billion PBMCs. The investigation overall reported the following: Sampling was restricted to blood, and TCR repertoires in tissue are likely to differ from TCR repertoires in blood. Because the study included a small number of donors, the genetic and exposure-history diversity represented was limited. Based on pairwise subsampling, the degree of clonotype sharing among donors was expected to be affected by sequencing depth.

As to this clone: Its cognate antigen has yet to be identified. There are no base qualities to consult, and no much larger clone falls within one base.

Using the deep immunoSEQ assay, multiplex PCR amplified TCR CDR3 regions from genomic DNA. For each cell subset, the extracted genomic DNA was distributed evenly across all wells of several immunoSEQ 96-well plates, and each plate served as one replicate. For unsorted PBMC, each replicate PCR was loaded with roughly 270 ng genomic DNA, equivalent to some 27,000 T cell genomes. Genomic DNA from unsorted PBMC was sequenced over ten immunoSEQ deep assay plates. Purified libraries were quantified with a Qubit 3.0 fluorometer, sized on a Bioanalyzer 2100, and re-quantified with the KAPA Library Quantification kit. Every immunoSEQ 96-well plate was sequenced on a separate single-read 150-cycle Illumina NextSeq 550 flow cell. Regarding the original processing steps: Because the immunoSEQ output included only junctional sequences and no quality scores, the filtering could not be the same as the filtering used for full-length reads. Sequences were annotated with PyIR, a Python wrapper for IgBLAST v1.9, and V/J genes and CDR3 were assigned using IMGT germline references. Reads were removed for weak V/J assignments (E-value above 1e-6), missing CDR3, stop codons, out-of-frame junctions, or ambiguous translated residues. A V3J clonotype was defined by an identical inferred V gene, J gene, and CDR3 amino acid sequence. To compute the percentage overlap between repertoires, the number of shared unique clonotypes was divided by the size of the smaller repertoire. Richness of each repertoire was evaluated using RTK rarefaction, the Chao1 estimator, and Recon v2.1 estimates of unobserved clonotypes. This immuneACCESS table, as held by TCRdb, lists in-frame sequences with V and J called but not all clones. Of the missing ones, under half trace to an unresolved V gene in checked studies; the others have no known cause. D and trimming were read from the DNA, whereas the V and J calls and clone size are those reported in that table. The sample profile shows about 480,000 clones; 60% to 80% of them were found once. Roughly an eighth of the sample is held by the ten biggest clonotypes.

The germline V gene supplies CDR1 SGHAT and CDR2 FQNNGV. V has 5 bases trimmed and J has 5 bases trimmed; junction bases matching no gene number 3. The CDR3 contains 12 residues, cysteine and phenylalanine counted. CDR3 DNA is the only sequence kept; it has 36 bases, read in frame from the first base. The donors were healthy, HIV-negative adults with no recently reported acute infections or vaccinations. All donors were Caucasian adults living in Nashville, Tennessee, USA. In the unsorted samples, tens of millions of PBMCs were counted, and genomic DNA was extracted using the QIAamp DNA Blood Mini kit. Blood was collected by leukapheresis, and PBMCs were isolated by Ficoll-Histopaque density gradient centrifugation and then cryopreserved in liquid nitrogen vapor phase.

This chain joins TRBV11-2 to TRBJ2-7, and 7 bases in between align with TRBD1. Sequencing was carried out using PBMCs. The TCR was taken from a woman aged 40 to 50 in good health. Some clones in this sample may be carry-over from other donors' samples. The CDR3 reads as follows: CASSTRGHEQYF. In nucleotides, the sequence is TGTGCCAGCAGCACGAGGGGGCACGAGCAGTACTTC.